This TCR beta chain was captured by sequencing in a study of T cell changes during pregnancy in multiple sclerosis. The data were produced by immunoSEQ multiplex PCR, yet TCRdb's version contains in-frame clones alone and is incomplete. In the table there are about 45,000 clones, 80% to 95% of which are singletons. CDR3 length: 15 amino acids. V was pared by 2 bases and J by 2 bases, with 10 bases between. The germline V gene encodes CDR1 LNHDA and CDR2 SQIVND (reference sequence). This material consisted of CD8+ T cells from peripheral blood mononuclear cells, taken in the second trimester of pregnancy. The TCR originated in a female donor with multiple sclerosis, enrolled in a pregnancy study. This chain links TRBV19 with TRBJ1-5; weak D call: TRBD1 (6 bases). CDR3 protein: CASSIPNRGNQPQHF. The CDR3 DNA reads TGTGCCAGTAGTATACCCAACAGGGGCAATCAGCCCCAGCATTTT. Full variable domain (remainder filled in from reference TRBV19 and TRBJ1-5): DGGITQSPKYLFRKEGQNVTLSCEQNLNHDAMYWYRQDPGQGLRLIYYSQIVNDFQKGDIAEGYSVSREKKESFPLTVTSAQKNPTAFYLCASSIPNRGNQPQHFGDGTRLSIL.